Below, one T cell receptor beta chain is given with its context. This receptor's antigen is unknown. One base away there is no much larger clone; base qualities are not given. The data were obtained in a study of blood T cell repertoires in COVID-19 (dated by TCRdb to the early 2020s). In terms of the full investigation: Samples from collaborators originated in the United States, Italy and Spain and spanned both the acute and convalescent phases of COVID-19. Deeply sampled blood TCRbeta repertoires from subjects exposed to, actively infected with, or recovered from COVID-19 were included in the dataset. The prospective study material was composed of cDNA or gDNA derived from T cells, B-cell-depleted T cells, or PBMCs. Where available, HLA class I and class II types were taken from metadata supplied by the sample provider and were not determined by assay-based typing. Samples came from the ongoing ImmuneRACE study (first 160 participants) plus 1,254 subjects from 6 global collaborators. The sample metadata nearly always contained a de-identified subject ID, COVID-19 status, age in years and sex. The repertoires were made available in a free public database intended to serve as a resource for research on the immune response to SARS-CoV-2.

The immunoSEQ Assay, a bias-controlled multiplex PCR, was used to amplify TCRbeta CDR3 regions from genomic DNA. The original methods were these. The number of nucleated cells in each sample was estimated by amplification of reference gene primers within the assay. Sequence reads were collapsed and filtered to measure the absolute abundance of every unique TCRbeta CDR3 rearrangement. For each sample, productive Simpson clonality was calculated as the square root of Simpson's diversity index across productive rearrangements. TCRdb took over this immuneACCESS table, retaining in-frame rearrangements with V and J assigned. Such tables are incomplete; in checked studies, under half of the missing clones stem from an unresolved V gene, and the remainder is unexplained. The V and J calls and clone size are taken from that table; D and trimming were inferred from the DNA. The sample includes around 190,000 clones, with under 90% observed a single time. About 6.3% of the sample goes to the ten largest clones.

Clipping removes 4 bases from V and 4 bases from J, with 7 as the unmatched junction base count. CDR1 SGHRS and CDR2 YFSETQ are derived from the germline V gene. Its CDR3 holds 17 amino acids, cysteine through phenylalanine. The retained sequence is limited to the CDR3, 51 bases, with the frame set at the first base. The collaborating institutions used their own protocols to collect whole blood in K2EDTA tubes. For TCRbeta analysis, collaborator samples were shipped as frozen whole blood, as isolated PBMCs, or as DNA extracted from either sample type. General study outcomes and caveats: The quantity of clinical and demographic metadata differed by source and by participant and was supplied without curation.

The sample consisted of peripheral blood. The clonotype was recovered from a man in his 60s with acute or convalescent COVID-19. This sequence uses TRBV5-1 and TRBJ2-5, and 16 bases in between align with TRBD2. The base sequence is TGCGCCAGCAGCCCGGGACTAGCGGGGGGGCGTGCAGAGACCCAGTACTTC. Translated, it reads CASSPGLAGGRAETQYF.